This passage covers 31 T cell receptor beta chains from one sample sequenced in a study of PD-1 blockade in classical Hodgkin lymphoma. There was relapse after autologous stem cell transplantation in every patient, and there was variation in brentuximab vedotin exposure. The data were produced by immunoSEQ multiplex PCR, yet TCRdb's version contains in-frame clones alone and is incomplete. The sample records approximately 60,000 clones, under 95% being singletons. The sample in question was peripheral blood mononuclear cells (PBMCs), obtained at baseline. These receptors were taken from a human donor with classical Hodgkin lymphoma.

This clone was recorded once. The chain employs TRBV19 and TRBJ1-1; TRBD1 is a possible D gene (6 bases). The CDR3 runs to 14 residues. Trimming left V 6 bases short and J 1 base short, with 12 bases between. The germline V gene has CDR1 LNHDA and CDR2 SQIVND (reference sequence). The CDR3 is CASSLGTSNTEAFF. The CDR3, as DNA: TGTGCCAGTAGCTTAGGGACATCGAACACTGAAGCTTTCTTT.

This rearrangement joins TRBV7-2 to TRBJ2-4, with no clear D. Trimming removed 1 base from V and 0 bases from J, with 7 bases in between. Germline V CDR1 and CDR2: SGHTA, FQGNSA. The CDR3 is 15 amino acids. CDR3 residues: CASSLEVLAKNIQYF. CDR3 DNA: TGTGCCAGCAGCTTAGAGGTTCTAGCCAAAAACATTCAGTACTTC. The entire variable domain, with the rest obtained from reference TRBV7-2 and TRBJ2-4, is as follows: GAGVSQSPSNKVTEKGKDVELRCDPISGHTALYWYRQSLGQGLEFLIYFQGNSAPDKSGLPSDRFSAERTGGSVSTLTIQRTQQEDSAVYLCASSLEVLAKNIQYFGAGTRLSVL.

The genes are TRBV7-6 and TRBJ2-1; D remains ambiguous. The V gene lost 5 bases and the J gene lost 5 bases, with 13 bases spanning the gap. CDR3 size: 14 residues. The germline gives CDR1 SGHVS, CDR2 FNYEAQ. CDR3: CASSMRPDDNEQFF. DNA of the CDR3: TGTGCCAGCAGCATGCGACCGGACGACAATGAGCAGTTCTTC.

This clone was detected once. V gene TRBV9 combines with J gene TRBJ2-5; D is unresolved. V was clipped by 0 bases and J by 2 bases, with 11 bases between them. Germline values: CDR1 SGDLS, CDR2 YYNGEE. The CDR3 totals 15 residues. The CDR3 nucleotides are TGTGCCAGCAGCGTAGGTATTAATGATCAAGAGACCCAGTACTTC. Translation gives CASSVGINDQETQYF. Complete variable domain (other parts from reference TRBV9 and TRBJ2-5): DSGVTQTPKHLITATGQRVTLRCSPRSGDLSVYWYQQSLDQGLQFLIQYYNGEERAKGNILERFSAQQFPDLHSELNLSSLELGDSALYFCASSVGINDQETQYFGPGTRLLVL.

This rearrangement joins TRBV18 to TRBJ1-5, with no clear D. This CDR3 is built from 14 residues. The germline CDR1 and CDR2 sequences are KGHSH and LQKENI. V gave up 3 bases and J gave up 3 bases, with 9 bases separating them. The CDR3 region is CASSPRWANQPQHF. The CDR3 DNA sequence: TGTGCCAGCTCACCCCGCTGGGCCAATCAGCCCCAGCATTTT. Full variable domain (remainder filled in from reference TRBV18 and TRBJ1-5): NAGVMQNPRHLVRRRGQEARLRCSPMKGHSHVYWYRQLPEEGLKFMVYLQKENIIDESGMPKERFSAEFPKEGPSILRIQQVVRGDSAAYFCASSPRWANQPQHFGDGTRLSIL.

The V gene is TRBV27, the J gene TRBJ1-2; D is possibly TRBD1 (5 bases). The germline gives CDR1 MNHEY, CDR2 SMNVEV (reference sequence). Trimming shortened V by 7 bases and J by 8 bases, and 17 bases separated the two germline ends. The CDR3 is made up of 13 amino acids. The CDR3 reads CASTAGGGRGYTF. The CDR3 DNA reads as TGTGCCAGCACCGCGGGCGGGGGTAGGGGCTACACCTTC.

This chain connects TRBV5-1 to TRBJ2-1; D possibly matches TRBD1 or TRBD2 (5 bases each). The CDR3 spans 13 residues. The V gene lost 4 bases and the J gene lost 7 bases, with 12 bases spanning the gap. Germline V gene data show CDR1 as SGHRS and CDR2 as YFSETQ. In nucleotides, the CDR3 is TGCGCCAGCAGCCCGGGGTGGGGGAATGAGCAGTTCTTC. Translation: CASSPGWGNEQFF.

This clone was found once. This chain connects TRBV9 to TRBJ2-1; tentatively, D is TRBD1 (6 bases). This CDR3 region has 14 residues. V lost 6 bases and J lost 1, with 11 bases in between. CDR1 and CDR2 (germline): SGDLS, YYNGEE. DNA of the CDR3: TGTGCCAGCAACAGGGAGAGTTCCTACAATGAGCAGTTCTTC. Translation: CASNRESSYNEQFF.

The V call is TRBV5-6, the J call TRBJ2-1, with D perhaps TRBD2 (5 bases). The germline V gene has CDR1 SGHDT and CDR2 YYEEEE. CDR3 length: 14 amino acids. The V end lost 7 bases, the J end lost 12 bases, and 23 bases lay between the germline ends. The CDR3 DNA sequence: TGTGCCAGCGGCGGTCGGGGTATGGTCAATCGGCAGTTCTTC. Its translation is CASGGRGMVNRQFF.

V gene TRBV18 combines with J gene TRBJ2-5; either TRBD1 or TRBD2 may supply D (5 bases each). This CDR3 is 15 amino acids long. Deletions cut 1 base from V and 4 bases from J, with 13 bases between. CDR1 and CDR2 from the germline V gene are KGHSH and LQKENI. The CDR3 protein is CASSPRGEGTETQYF. Written as DNA, the CDR3 is TGTGCCAGCTCACCACGGGGCGAGGGTACAGAGACCCAGTACTTC.

The chain joins TRBV5-6 to TRBJ1-3; 10 nucleotides agree with TRBD1. J gave up 4 bases and V 0 bases, and 4 bases lay outside the gene matches. CDR1 SGHDT and CDR2 YYEEEE come from the germline V gene. The CDR3 totals 16 residues. The CDR3 DNA reads TGTGCCAGCAGCTTGGGGGACAGGGGAGGAGGAAACACCATATATTTT. It codes for CASSLGDRGGGNTIYF.

The chain has TRBV29-1 and TRBJ2-5; 10 nucleotides agree with TRBD1. Per germline, CDR1 SQVTM and CDR2 ANQGSEA. There are 14 residues in the CDR3. The trim removed 6 bases at V and 7 bases at J, leaving 11 bases unmatched. CDR3 DNA: TGCAGCGTCCGGGGGGACAGGGGATTTGGGACCCAGTACTTC. It encodes CSVRGDRGFGTQYF. Variable domain in full (rest from reference TRBV29-1 and TRBJ2-5): SAVISQKPSRDICQRGTSLTIQCQVDSQVTMMFWYRQQPGQSLTLIATANQGSEATYESGFVIDKFPISRPNLTFSTLTVSNMSPEDSSIYLCSVRGDRGFGTQYFGPGTRLLVL.

This clone was detected only a few times. V gene TRBV19 combines with J gene TRBJ1-5; 7 positions agree with TRBD1. From germline, CDR1 is LNHDA and CDR2 SQIVND (reference sequence). This CDR3 has 16 amino acids. The ends lost 4 bases at V and 6 bases at J; junction bases unmatched: 12. For the CDR3, the DNA is TGTGCCAGTAGTACGGGACAGAAGGGCTTCGGTCAGCCCCAGCATTTT. This gives the protein CASSTGQKGFGQPQHF.

This clone has more than one count but fewer than ten. The chain combines TRBV19 with TRBJ2-2; TRBD2 matches at 7 bases. The V gene's germline CDR1 is LNHDA and CDR2 SQIVND (reference sequence). The CDR3 length is 16 residues. The trim removed 6 bases at V and 8 bases at J, leaving 15 bases unmatched. CDR3 region: CASSPPGRVIMGELFF. The CDR3 DNA sequence: TGTGCCAGTAGCCCTCCGGGGAGGGTGATTATGGGGGAGCTGTTTTTT.

The genes are TRBV10-3 and TRBJ2-7, with D perhaps TRBD1 (5 bases). This CDR3 has 12 residues. The V and J ends lost 4 bases and 3 bases respectively, with 7 bases between them. Germline CDR1 is ENHRY and CDR2 is SYGVKD. The CDR3 bases are TGTGCCATCAGTGTTACAGGCTACGAGCAGTACTTC. Its translation is CAISVTGYEQYF.

J is TRBJ2-7 and V is TRBV27, with 8 positions matching TRBD2. Unmatched junction bases numbered 6, after V lost 2 bases and J lost 6 bases. From germline, CDR1 is MNHEY and CDR2 SMNVEV (reference sequence). The CDR3 loop spans 14 amino acids. The CDR3 DNA reads TGTGCCAGCAGTTTAGGCGGACGGGGGGGCGAGCAGTACTTC. Protein sequence: CASSLGGRGGEQYF.

This chain uses TRBV5-1 with TRBJ1-2, with a weak D call TRBD1 (6 bases). The CDR3 covers 14 residues. Germline loops: CDR1 SGHRS, CDR2 YFSETQ. The V gene lost 0 bases and the J gene lost 3 bases, with 9 bases spanning the gap. CDR3 in DNA: TGCGCCAGCAGCTTGGGAGGGGGGTACTATGGCTACACCTTC. Protein sequence: CASSLGGGYYGYTF.

This clone has a handful of counts. The chain recombines TRBV18 with TRBJ1-6; D ambiguous. V lost 3 bases and J 10 bases, leaving 7 bases between the germline ends. Germline CDR1 KGHSH, CDR2 LQKENI. CDR3 length: 12 amino acids. CDR3 nucleotide sequence: TGTGCCAGCTCACCTGCTGAATCACCCCTCCACTTT. Residues: CASSPAESPLHF. The full variable domain, completed using reference TRBV18 and TRBJ1-6, is NAGVMQNPRHLVRRRGQEARLRCSPMKGHSHVYWYRQLPEEGLKFMVYLQKENIIDESGMPKERFSAEFPKEGPSILRIQQVVRGDSAAYFCASSPAESPLHFGNGTRLTVT.

V is TRBV9 and J is TRBJ2-7; D not resolved. This CDR3 is 13 amino acids long. From germline, CDR1 is SGDLS and CDR2 YYNGEE. Trimming took 3 bases from V and 2 from J, leaving 9 bases between them. CDR3 coding DNA: TGTGCCAGCAGCGCGGACCATGCCTACGAGCAGTACTTC. This encodes CASSADHAYEQYF.

This CDR3 reads CASSLAPVYEQYF. The CDR3 coding sequence is TGTGCCAGCAGCCTGGCGCCAGTCTACGAGCAGTACTTC. J is TRBJ2-7 and V is TRBV5-8, with D unresolved. Germline CDR1 and CDR2: SGHTS and YDEGEE. Trimming cost V 4 bases and J 3 bases, with 11 bases left between them. The CDR3 length is 13 residues.

The gene calls are TRBV2 and TRBJ2-5, with 8 nucleotides matching TRBD1. Trimming at V came to 5 bases and at J to 5 bases, leaving 7 bases not matched to a gene. Germline CDR1 reads SNHLY; CDR2 reads FYNNEI. The CDR3 covers 14 residues. DNA of the CDR3: TGTGCCAGCAGTCCTCAGGGGGCGCGTGAGACCCAGTACTTC. Translation: CASSPQGARETQYF.

The chain links TRBV19 to TRBJ2-5; D not resolved. V shed 3 bases and J shed 2 bases, with 10 bases lying between them. The CDR3 has 14 amino acids. Per the germline V gene, CDR1 is LNHDA and CDR2 is SQIVND (reference sequence). The CDR3 sequence is CASSMGIRQETQYF. CDR3 bases: TGTGCCAGTAGTATGGGGATCCGACAAGAGACCCAGTACTTC. The variable domain in full, completed from reference TRBV19 and TRBJ2-5, reads DGGITQSPKYLFRKEGQNVTLSCEQNLNHDAMYWYRQDPGQGLRLIYYSQIVNDFQKGDIAEGYSVSREKKESFPLTVTSAQKNPTAFYLCASSMGIRQETQYFGPGTRLLVL.

The chain joins TRBV28 to TRBJ1-3, with D uncertain. Trimming pared 3 bases from V and 4 bases from J, leaving 13 bases between. Germline assignment: CDR1 MDHEN and CDR2 SYDVKM. The CDR3 runs 15 residues. CDR3 DNA: TGTGCCAGCAGTTTGGTTCGAGGGTTCGGAAACACCATATATTTT. It translates to CASSLVRGFGNTIYF.

The chain joins TRBV7-9 to TRBJ2-5; D is tentatively TRBD1 or TRBD2 (6 bases each). Trimming cost V 3 bases and J 5 bases, with 19 bases left between them. The CDR3 covers 16 residues. Looked up from germline, CDR1 is SEHNR and CDR2 is FQNEAQ (reference sequence). In DNA, the CDR3 is TGTGCCAGCAGCTTCCTGGGGGGCACAGGGCGCGAGACCCAGTACTTC. Protein product: CASSFLGGTGRETQYF.

In its sample, this clone was seen once. The V gene is TRBV19, the J gene TRBJ2-4; a weak D match, TRBD2 (6 bases). CDR3 length: 15 amino acids. V gave up 0 bases and J gave up 7 bases, with 13 bases separating them. Germline-derived CDR1 and CDR2 are LNHDA and SQIVND (reference sequence). CDR3 region: CASSIELAPWNIQYF. Here the CDR3 DNA reads TGTGCCAGTAGTATAGAACTAGCCCCGTGGAACATTCAGTACTTC. The whole variable domain, remainder taken from reference TRBV19 and TRBJ2-4, is DGGITQSPKYLFRKEGQNVTLSCEQNLNHDAMYWYRQDPGQGLRLIYYSQIVNDFQKGDIAEGYSVSREKKESFPLTVTSAQKNPTAFYLCASSIELAPWNIQYFGAGTRLSVL.

The chain couples TRBV11-2 to TRBJ2-7; 7 nucleotides align to TRBD1. The CDR3 is 13 residues long. Germline-derived CDR1 and CDR2 are SGHAT and FQNNGV. V trimming: 5 bases; J trimming: 4 bases; junction bases outside the gene matches: 5. The CDR3 reads CASSVDRVYEQYF. In DNA form, the CDR3 reads TGTGCCAGCAGCGTTGACAGGGTATACGAGCAGTACTTC.

The chain links TRBV4-2 to TRBJ1-1; no reliable D call. The germline V gene encodes CDR1 LGHNA and CDR2 YNFKEQ. This CDR3 has 15 amino acids. Trimming cost V 0 bases and J 1 base, with 9 bases left between them. CDR3: CASSQELGRNTEAFF. For the CDR3, the DNA is TGTGCCAGCAGCCAAGAACTGGGTCGGAACACTGAAGCTTTCTTT.

This clone has a single count. The chain links TRBV18 to TRBJ1-6, with D possibly TRBD1 on 6 matching bases. This CDR3 region has 14 residues. V was trimmed by 6 bases and J by 0 bases, leaving 6 bases between them. Germline lookup yields CDR1 KGHSH and CDR2 LQKENI. CDR3 DNA: TGTGCCAGCTCGGACAGCTCCTATAATTCACCCCTCCACTTT. Its translation is CASSDSSYNSPLHF.

The chain links TRBV6-1 to TRBJ1-1; 10 positions match TRBD1. Trimming removed 8 bases from V and 10 bases from J; junction bases left unmatched: 10. This CDR3 contains 13 residues. CDR1 is MNHNS, CDR2 SASEGT, per germline. The CDR3 nucleotides read TGTGCCAGCCGAGGGACAGGGGACTTCGGAGCTTTCTTT. Its protein is CASRGTGDFGAFF.

The gene calls are TRBV5-5 and TRBJ2-1, with a possible D match to TRBD2 (6 bases). This CDR3 has 15 residues. V lost 5 bases to trimming and J lost 0 bases, with 12 bases between them. Looked up from germline, CDR1 is SGHKS and CDR2 is YYEKEE (reference sequence). The CDR3 sequence is CASRERRDSYNEQFF. CDR3 in DNA: TGTGCCAGCAGAGAACGGCGGGACTCCTACAATGAGCAGTTCTTC. Together with reference TRBV5-5 and TRBJ2-1, the CDR3 gives the full variable domain: DAGVTQSPTHLIKTRGQQVTLRCSPISGHKSVSWYQQVLGQGPQFIFQYYEKEERGRGNFPDRFSARQFPNYSSELNVNALLLGDSALYLCASRERRDSYNEQFFGPGTRLTVL.

This rearrangement joins TRBV5-4 to TRBJ1-4; D not resolved. The CDR3 extends over 13 amino acids. V lost 0 bases and J 5 bases, leaving 5 bases between the germline ends. In germline, CDR1 is SGHNT, CDR2 YYREEE (reference sequence). DNA for the CDR3: TGTGCCAGCAGCTTGGGGGGAAATGAAAAACTGTTTTTT. It is translated as CASSLGGNEKLFF.